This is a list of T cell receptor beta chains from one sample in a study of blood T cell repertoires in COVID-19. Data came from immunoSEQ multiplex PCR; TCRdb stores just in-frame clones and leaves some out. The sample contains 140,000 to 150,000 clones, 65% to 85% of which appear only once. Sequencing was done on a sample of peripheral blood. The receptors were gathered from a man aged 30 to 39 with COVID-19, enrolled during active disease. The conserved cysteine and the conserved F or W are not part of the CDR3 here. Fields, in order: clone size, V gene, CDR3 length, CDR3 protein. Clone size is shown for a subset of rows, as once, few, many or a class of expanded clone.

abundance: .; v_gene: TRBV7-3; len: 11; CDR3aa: ASSATGSYGYT
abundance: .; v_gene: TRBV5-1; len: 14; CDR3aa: ASTPGGRGPQETQY
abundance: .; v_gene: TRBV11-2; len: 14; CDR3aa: ASSPRGRGRGYEQY
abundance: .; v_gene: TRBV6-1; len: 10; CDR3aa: ASSRSGYEQY
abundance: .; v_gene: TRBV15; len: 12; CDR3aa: ATSGTGGQETQY
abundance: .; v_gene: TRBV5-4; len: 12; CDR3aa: ASSLGGGKETQY
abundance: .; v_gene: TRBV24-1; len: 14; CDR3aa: ATSDRRTSGSYEQF
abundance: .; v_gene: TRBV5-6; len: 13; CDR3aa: ASSRGVRADTEAF
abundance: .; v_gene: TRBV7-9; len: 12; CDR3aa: ASSLPGQGREQY
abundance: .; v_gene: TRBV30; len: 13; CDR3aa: AWSEGLAVTDTQY
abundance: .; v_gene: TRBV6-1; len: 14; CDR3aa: ASSGPIRGRGKPQH
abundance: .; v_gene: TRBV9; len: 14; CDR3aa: ASSAPAGDGANVLT
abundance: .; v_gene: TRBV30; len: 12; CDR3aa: AWISQGVAYGYT
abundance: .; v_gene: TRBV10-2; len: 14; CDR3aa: ATLGDVGRGIGEQF
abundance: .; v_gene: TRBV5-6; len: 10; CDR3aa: ASRSDRGLQY
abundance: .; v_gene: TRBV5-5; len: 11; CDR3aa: ASSSTGEKPQH
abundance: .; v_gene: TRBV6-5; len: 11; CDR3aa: ASSPRTGRGYT
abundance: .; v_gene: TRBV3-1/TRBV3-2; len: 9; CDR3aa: ASSLSGGHF
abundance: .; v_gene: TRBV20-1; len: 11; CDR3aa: SASRDRGYEQY
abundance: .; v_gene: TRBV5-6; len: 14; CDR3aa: ASSLGKGAMNTEAF
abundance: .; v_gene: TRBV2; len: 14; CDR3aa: ASMNLQLLANYGYT
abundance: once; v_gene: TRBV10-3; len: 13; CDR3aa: AISTGLAGADEQF
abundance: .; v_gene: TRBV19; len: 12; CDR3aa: ASSIGTPNYGYT
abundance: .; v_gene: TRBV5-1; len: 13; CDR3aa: ASSPGGSSYNEQF
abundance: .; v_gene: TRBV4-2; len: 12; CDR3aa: ASSLGLGTDTQY
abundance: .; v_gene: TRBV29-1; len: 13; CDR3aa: SEVGTSGNCYTQY
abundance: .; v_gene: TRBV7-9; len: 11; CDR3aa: ASSPRFKGREY
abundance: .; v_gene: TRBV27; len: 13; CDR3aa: ASSLRLAGYNEQF
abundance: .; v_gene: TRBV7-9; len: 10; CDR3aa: ASSPPGDRYT
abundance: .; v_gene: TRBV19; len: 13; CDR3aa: ASSLGLAGSYEQY
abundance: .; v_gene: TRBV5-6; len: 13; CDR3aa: ASRPGQGAGHEQY
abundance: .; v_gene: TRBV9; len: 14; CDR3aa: ASSVEVAGGTDTQY
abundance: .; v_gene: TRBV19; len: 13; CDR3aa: ASSVGDRGTLPLH
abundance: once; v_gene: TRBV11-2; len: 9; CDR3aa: ASKLAYEQY
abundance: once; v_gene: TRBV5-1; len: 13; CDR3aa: ASSFGGAGANVLT
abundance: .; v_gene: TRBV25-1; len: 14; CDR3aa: ASSDSPDRIEETQY
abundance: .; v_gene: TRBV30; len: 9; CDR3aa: AWSGRGAQY
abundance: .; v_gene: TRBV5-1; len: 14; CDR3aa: ASSWGGRTSGNTIY
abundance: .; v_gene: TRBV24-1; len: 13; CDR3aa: ATSGWDTVTDTQY
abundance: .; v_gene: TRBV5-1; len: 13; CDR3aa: ASSIGTGGGDEQY
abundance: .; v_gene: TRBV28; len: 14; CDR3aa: ASSPSTGGNNQPQH
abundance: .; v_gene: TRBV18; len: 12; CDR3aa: ASSPGQMNTEAF
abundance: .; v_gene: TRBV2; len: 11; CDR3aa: ASRDRENQPQH
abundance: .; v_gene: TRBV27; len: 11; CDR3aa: ASSLSLGREQY
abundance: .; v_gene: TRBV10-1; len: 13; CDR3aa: ASSEPRTGANVLT